The rows below give T cell receptor beta chains drawn from one sample of a study of prognosis after radiotherapy for stage I lung cancer. TCRdb ran MiXCR on the multiplex PCR reads and lists one entry per CDR3 protein. The table records 30,000 or so distinct CDR3 sequences, roughly 40% of them present only once. The source material was PBMCs, sampled before or after stereotactic body radiation therapy (not recorded which). The source of these receptors is a donor aged 50 or older with non-small cell lung cancer. The CDR3 runs from the conserved cysteine through the conserved F or W. Each record gives: clone size, V gene, J gene, D gene, CDR3 protein, CDR3 DNA. The D gene is left open where the match is weak. Not all rows give a size; the values are once, few, many and, for expanded clones, a class.

size: many
V: TRBV12-3/TRBV12-4
J: TRBJ2-1
D: TRBD2
CDR3: CASSPGLAGGTYNEQFF
DNA: TGTGCCAGCAGTCCAGGACTAGCGGGAGGTACCTACAATGAGCAGTTCTTC

size: -
V: TRBV18
J: TRBJ1-2
D: -
CDR3: CASSLNGKEPYGYTF
DNA: TGTGCCAGCTCATTAAACGGGAAGGAACCCTATGGCTACACCTTC

size: few
V: TRBV3-1
J: TRBJ2-5
D: -
CDR3: CASSQGVYSKETQYF
DNA: TGTGCCAGCAGCCAAGGTGTCTACTCAAAAGAGACCCAGTACTTC

size: many
V: TRBV25-1
J: TRBJ2-7
D: TRBD1
CDR3: CASSEPKPSGQETYEQYF
DNA: TGTGCCAGCAGTGAACCCAAACCCTCGGGACAGGAGACCTACGAGCAGTACTTC

size: medium-sized
V: TRBV6-2/TRBV6-3
J: TRBJ2-1
D: TRBD1
CDR3: CASSYYTGGSYNEQFF
DNA: TGTGCCAGCAGTTACTACACAGGGGGATCCTACAATGAGCAGTTCTTC

size: many
V: TRBV20-1
J: TRBJ2-1
D: -
CDR3: CSAFEGGEQFF
DNA: TGCAGTGCTTTCGAAGGGGGGGAGCAGTTCTTC

size: -
V: TRBV20-1
J: TRBJ2-3
D: -
CDR3: CSARRDQHYTQYF
DNA: TGCAGTGCTAGACGAGACCAGCATTATACGCAGTATTTT

size: once
V: TRBV11-3
J: TRBJ2-2
D: -
CDR3: CASSRDMFVTGELFF
DNA: TGTGCCAGCAGCCGGGACATGTTTGTGACCGGGGAACTGTTTTTT

size: few
V: TRBV3-1
J: TRBJ2-7
D: TRBD2
CDR3: CVSSQVRLAGDSYEQYF
DNA: TGTGTCAGCAGCCAAGTCCGACTAGCGGGGGACTCCTACGAGCAGTACTTC

size: many
V: TRBV3-1
J: TRBJ2-3
D: TRBD2
CDR3: CASSQPGTSGGNWDTQYF
DNA: TGTGCCAGCAGCCAACCCGGGACTAGCGGGGGGAATTGGGATACGCAGTATTTT

size: many
V: TRBV5-1
J: TRBJ2-7
D: TRBD2
CDR3: CASSLDLAGGVSYEQYF
DNA: TGCGCCAGCAGCTTGGATCTAGCGGGAGGGGTTTCCTACGAGCAGTACTTC

size: many
V: TRBV12-3/TRBV12-4
J: TRBJ2-7
D: TRBD1
CDR3: CASSWATGGREQYF
DNA: TGTGCCAGCAGTTGGGCGACAGGGGGAAGGGAGCAGTACTTC

size: many
V: TRBV5-1
J: TRBJ2-3
D: TRBD2
CDR3: CASSQRLRGRRSSSADTQYF
DNA: TGCGCCAGCAGCCAGAGACTTCGCGGGAGAAGATCTTCTAGCGCAGATACGCAGTATTTT

size: -
V: TRBV6-1
J: TRBJ1-2
D: -
CDR3: CASSERWDYGYTF
DNA: TGTGCCAGCAGTGAAAGATGGGACTATGGCTACACCTTC

size: many
V: TRBV4-1
J: TRBJ1-2
D: -
CDR3: CASSQERLGQGKGNYGYTF
DNA: TGCGCCAGCAGCCAAGAACGTTTAGGGCAGGGGAAGGGTAACTATGGCTACACCTTC

size: many
V: TRBV6-4
J: TRBJ2-2
D: TRBD2
CDR3: CASRLAANTGELFF
DNA: TGTGCCAGCAGACTAGCGGCGAACACCGGGGAGCTGTTTTTT

size: many
V: TRBV5-4
J: TRBJ2-5
D: TRBD2
CDR3: CASSPGAGVETQYF
DNA: TGTGCCAGCAGCCCCGGGGCGGGAGTAGAGACCCAGTACTTC

size: -
V: TRBV6-2/TRBV6-3
J: TRBJ2-7
D: -
CDR3: CASEVGCEQYF
DNA: TGTGCCAGCGAAGTAGGGTGCGAGCAGTACTTC

size: medium-sized
V: TRBV24-1
J: TRBJ2-3
D: TRBD1
CDR3: CATSVGQESDTQYF
DNA: TGTGCCACCAGTGTGGGACAGGAGTCAGATACGCAGTATTTT

size: -
V: TRBV28
J: TRBJ2-7
D: -
CDR3: CAGGGAGTYEQYF
DNA: TGTGCCGGGGGGGGCGCGGGAACCTACGAGCAGTACTTC

size: medium-sized
V: TRBV20-1
J: TRBJ2-7
D: -
CDR3: CSALTSYEQYF
DNA: TGCAGTGCTCTAACTTCCTACGAGCAGTACTTC

size: many
V: TRBV7-2
J: TRBJ2-1
D: TRBD2
CDR3: CASSLWGGGSYNEQFF
DNA: TGTGCCAGCAGCTTGTGGGGCGGGGGCTCCTACAATGAGCAGTTCTTC

size: many
V: TRBV11-1
J: TRBJ2-7
D: -
CDR3: CASSLEAGEIYEQYF
DNA: TGTGCCAGCAGCCTAGAAGCAGGGGAGATCTACGAGCAGTACTTC

size: -
V: TRBV5-1
J: TRBJ2-1
D: -
CDR3: CASSLEGDLWNEQFF
DNA: TGCGCCAGCAGCTTGGAGGGGGACCTGTGGAATGAGCAGTTCTTC

size: many
V: TRBV4-2
J: TRBJ2-1
D: TRBD2
CDR3: CASTREASGSISEQFF
DNA: TGTGCCAGCACCCGAGAGGCTAGCGGGAGTATCAGTGAGCAGTTCTTC

size: -
V: TRBV5-1
J: TRBJ1-2
D: TRBD1
CDR3: CASSTTGAEVYYGYTF
DNA: TGCGCCAGCAGCACGACAGGGGCAGAGGTTTACTATGGCTACACCTTC

size: -
V: TRBV12-3/TRBV12-4
J: TRBJ1-2
D: TRBD1
CDR3: CASSEQDRASVYTF
DNA: TGTGCCAGCAGTGAACAGGACAGGGCATCGGTCTACACCTTC

size: many
V: TRBV20-1
J: TRBJ2-7
D: -
CDR3: CSAPRETGVQEQYF
DNA: TGCAGTGCTCCAAGAGAAACGGGGGTCCAGGAGCAGTACTTC

size: medium-sized
V: TRBV6-1
J: TRBJ1-2
D: -
CDR3: CASSNGGRYTF
DNA: TGTGCCAGCAGTAACGGGGGCCGCTACACCTTC

size: -
V: TRBV7-8
J: TRBJ1-1
D: TRBD1
CDR3: CASTGTGAPGAFF
DNA: TGTGCCAGCACCGGGACAGGGGCTCCTGGAGCTTTCTTT

size: -
V: TRBV5-1
J: TRBJ1-6
D: TRBD1
CDR3: CASSMYGQGNSPLHF
DNA: TGCGCCAGCAGCATGTATGGACAGGGGAATTCACCCCTCCACTTT

size: many
V: TRBV20-1
J: TRBJ2-7
D: TRBD2
CDR3: CSARPSSGRSYEQYF
DNA: TGCAGTGCAAGACCTTCTAGCGGGAGGTCCTACGAGCAGTACTTC

size: many
V: TRBV28
J: TRBJ2-1
D: -
CDR3: CASKTQGIYNEQFF
DNA: TGTGCCAGCAAAACCCAGGGGATCTACAATGAGCAGTTCTTC

size: -
V: TRBV7-9
J: TRBJ2-3
D: TRBD2
CDR3: CASSLGGLAGAVFTDTQYF
DNA: TGTGCCAGCAGCTTAGGTGGGCTAGCGGGGGCCGTTTTCACAGATACGCAGTATTTT

size: -
V: TRBV5-1
J: TRBJ1-2
D: -
CDR3: CASSDGSGYGYTF
DNA: TGCGCCAGCAGCGACGGTAGTGGCTATGGCTACACCTTC

size: -
V: TRBV6-4
J: TRBJ2-1
D: TRBD1
CDR3: CASTYSPGQGSEQFF
DNA: TGTGCCAGCACTTATAGCCCGGGACAGGGTAGTGAGCAGTTCTTC

size: -
V: TRBV7-3
J: TRBJ2-3
D: -
CDR3: CASSPGLNEDTQYF
DNA: TGTGCCAGCAGCCCGGGACTGAACGAAGATACGCAGTATTTT

size: -
V: TRBV20-1
J: TRBJ1-2
D: -
CDR3: CSARPEGGYGYTF
DNA: TGCAGTGCTCGACCAGAGGGAGGCTATGGCTACACATTC

size: many
V: TRBV18
J: TRBJ2-1
D: TRBD1
CDR3: CASSPGTGGNGNEQFF
DNA: TGTGCCAGCTCACCCGGGACAGGGGGCAACGGTAATGAGCAGTTCTTC

size: -
V: TRBV5-1
J: TRBJ1-2
D: -
CDR3: CASSAGTDTYNYGYTF
DNA: TGCGCCAGCAGCGCAGGGACCGACACCTATAACTATGGCTACACCTTC

size: many
V: TRBV6-1
J: TRBJ1-1
D: TRBD1
CDR3: CASSRDSYMNTEAFF
DNA: TGTGCCAGCAGCAGGGACAGCTATATGAACACTGAAGCTTTCTTT

size: many
V: TRBV18
J: TRBJ1-1
D: -
CDR3: CASSPPANTEAFF
DNA: TGTGCCAGCTCACCCCCCGCGAACACTGAAGCTTTCTTT

size: -
V: TRBV28
J: TRBJ2-7
D: TRBD2
CDR3: CASSQAPSGIHEQYF
DNA: TGTGCCAGCAGTCAGGCGCCTAGCGGGATCCACGAGCAGTACTTC

size: many
V: TRBV28
J: TRBJ1-5
D: -
CDR3: CASRLVGSNQPQHF
DNA: TGTGCCAGCAGGCTAGTGGGGAGCAATCAGCCCCAGCATTTT

size: many
V: TRBV30
J: TRBJ1-6
D: -
CDR3: CAWSNDGQRPLHF
DNA: TGTGCCTGGAGTAACGACGGACAACGACCCCTCCACTTT

size: many
V: TRBV7-9
J: TRBJ1-4
D: -
CDR3: CASSVQGGSNEKLFF
DNA: TGTGCCAGCAGCGTACAGGGAGGATCTAATGAAAAACTGTTTTTT

size: many
V: TRBV5-1
J: TRBJ2-3
D: TRBD2
CDR3: CASSSGTNTDTQYF
DNA: TGCGCCAGCAGCTCCGGGACTAACACAGATACGCAGTATTTT

size: many
V: TRBV4-2
J: TRBJ1-3
D: -
CDR3: CASSQDLRTDGGNTIYF
DNA: TGTGCCAGCAGCCAAGACCTAAGGACAGACGGAGGAAACACCATATATTTT

size: many
V: TRBV5-1
J: TRBJ1-1
D: -
CDR3: CASTLDGFGGTEAFF
DNA: TGCGCCAGCACCTTGGACGGGTTTGGGGGAACTGAAGCTTTCTTT

size: -
V: TRBV19
J: TRBJ2-1
D: -
CDR3: CASSIVRGDPYNEQFF
DNA: TGTGCCAGTAGTATAGTGAGGGGAGACCCCTACAATGAGCAGTTCTTC

size: -
V: TRBV6-4
J: TRBJ1-1
D: -
CDR3: CASSAAPNRANEAFF
DNA: TGTGCCAGCAGTGCCGCCCCGAACAGGGCTAATGAAGCTTTCTTT

size: -
V: TRBV28
J: TRBJ1-6
D: -
CDR3: CASSLGVGKHSPLHF
DNA: TGTGCCAGCAGTTTAGGGGTCGGGAAGCATTCACCCCTCCACTTT

size: -
V: TRBV28
J: TRBJ2-7
D: -
CDR3: CASTSGVGYELYF
DNA: TGTGCCAGCACTTCGGGAGTGGGGTACGAGCTGTACTTC